This TCR beta chain emerged from a study of blood T cell repertoires in COVID-19. Method: immunoSEQ multiplex PCR; TCRdb's copy keeps in-frame clones and lacks some. The sample shows fewer than 350,000 clones, around 90% of them seen only once. This clone appeared a few times. The sample holds other DNA sequences that translate to the same CDR3. This CDR3 comprises 13 residues. The V segment lost 3 bases and the J segment 1 base; nucleotides outside the gene matches: 2. Germline values: CDR1 GTSNPN, CDR2 SVGIG (reference sequence). The TCR comes from a woman under 40 with COVID-19, enrolled during active disease. The sequenced material came from peripheral blood. This sequence joins TRBV30 and TRBJ1-1; 7 nucleotides line up with TRBD1. CDR3: CAWRRQGNTEAFF. In nucleotides, the CDR3 is TGTGCCTGGAGGAGACAGGGGAACACTGAAGCTTTCTTT.